This T cell receptor beta chain was identified in a study of identical twins. Study-level results: Models underpredicted monozygotic twin sharing of out-of-frame TCR alpha. Researchers caution that invariant MAIT and iNKT cells could partly confound zero-insertion analyses.

The CDR3 consists of 13 residues. The germline CDR1 and CDR2 sequences are SQVTM and ANQGSEA. The V end was cut by 7 bases, the J end by 0 bases, with 13 bases between. About this clonotype itself: Its antigen is as yet unknown.

A universal primer site was incorporated via template switching, and the cDNA contained unique molecular identifiers. TCRdb processed the 5' RACE reads anew with MiXCR; each CDR3 protein has one entry. The data show about 520,000 distinct CDR3 sequences, around 20% seen once. These data also featured in a second study, about T cells expressing NK-cell markers. That publication notes: Four donors showed these clonotypes also leading the CD3+CD56-NKG2C+ fraction.

The TCR comes from a woman aged 18-29 years in good health. The V call is TRBV29-1, the J call TRBJ2-7; no clear D gene. Sequenced material: CD4+ T cells sorted from blood. The CDR3 sequence is CSGFAVGSYEQYF. Here the CDR3 DNA reads TGCAGCGGTTTTGCGGTCGGCTCCTACGAGCAGTACTTC.